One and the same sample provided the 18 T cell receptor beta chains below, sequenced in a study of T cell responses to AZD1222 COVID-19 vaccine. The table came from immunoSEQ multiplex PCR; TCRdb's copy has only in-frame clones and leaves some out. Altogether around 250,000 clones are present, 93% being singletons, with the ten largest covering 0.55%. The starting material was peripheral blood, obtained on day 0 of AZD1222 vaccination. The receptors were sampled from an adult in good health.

Here the CDR3 reads CASSLRGQGRYEQYF. DNA of the CDR3: TGTGCCAGCAGTTTAAGGGGACAGGGTAGGTACGAGCAGTACTTC. The rearrangement links TRBV27 to TRBJ2-7; 9 positions agree with TRBD1. With 2 bases clipped from V and 4 bases from J, the junction kept 6 bases outside the gene matches. This CDR3 has 15 residues. Germline V gene sequence: CDR1 MNHEY, CDR2 SMNVEV (reference sequence).

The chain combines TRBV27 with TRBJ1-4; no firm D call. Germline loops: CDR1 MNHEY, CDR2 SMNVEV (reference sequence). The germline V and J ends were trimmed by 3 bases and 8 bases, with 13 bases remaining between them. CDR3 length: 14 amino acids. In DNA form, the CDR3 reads TGTGCCAGCAGTTTTACAACTCGGAAGGAAAAACTGTTTTTT. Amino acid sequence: CASSFTTRKEKLFF.

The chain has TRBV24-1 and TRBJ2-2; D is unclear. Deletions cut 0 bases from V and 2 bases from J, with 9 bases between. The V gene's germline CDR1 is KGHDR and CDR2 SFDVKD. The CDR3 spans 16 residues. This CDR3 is CATSDLLGENTGELFF. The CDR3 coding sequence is TGTGCCACCAGTGATTTGTTAGGAGAAAACACCGGGGAGCTGTTTTTT.

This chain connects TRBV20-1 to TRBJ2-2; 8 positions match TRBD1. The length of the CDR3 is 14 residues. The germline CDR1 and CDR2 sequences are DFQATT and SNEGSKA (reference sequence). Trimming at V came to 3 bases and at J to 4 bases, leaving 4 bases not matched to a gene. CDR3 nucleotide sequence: TGCAGTGCTAGTGCGCAGGGGGCCACCGGGGAGCTGTTTTTT. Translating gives CSASAQGATGELFF.

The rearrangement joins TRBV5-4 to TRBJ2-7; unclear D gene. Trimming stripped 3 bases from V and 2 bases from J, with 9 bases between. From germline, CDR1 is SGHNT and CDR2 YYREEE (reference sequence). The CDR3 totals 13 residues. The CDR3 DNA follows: TGTGCCAGCAGCTCCCCCCAGACCTACGAGCAGTACTTC. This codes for CASSSPQTYEQYF.

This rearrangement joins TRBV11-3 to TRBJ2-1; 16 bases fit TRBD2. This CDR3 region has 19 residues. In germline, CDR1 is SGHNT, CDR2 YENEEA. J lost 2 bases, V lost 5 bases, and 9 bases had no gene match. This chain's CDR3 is CASSGGTSGGDGTYNEQFF. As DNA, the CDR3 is TGTGCCAGCAGCGGCGGGACTAGCGGGGGGGATGGTACCTACAATGAGCAGTTCTTC.

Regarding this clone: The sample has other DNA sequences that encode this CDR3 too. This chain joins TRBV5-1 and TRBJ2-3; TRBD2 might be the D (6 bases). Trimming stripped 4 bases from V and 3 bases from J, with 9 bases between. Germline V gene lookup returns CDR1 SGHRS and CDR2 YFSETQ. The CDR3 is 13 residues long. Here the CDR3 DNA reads TGCGCCAGCAGCCTCGGGACTACAGATACGCAGTATTTT. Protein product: CASSLGTTDTQYF.

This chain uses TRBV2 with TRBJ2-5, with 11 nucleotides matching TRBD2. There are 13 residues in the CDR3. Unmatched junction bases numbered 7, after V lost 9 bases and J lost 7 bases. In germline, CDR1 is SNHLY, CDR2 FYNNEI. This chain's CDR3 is CASIAGGPGTQYF. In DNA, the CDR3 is TGTGCCAGTATAGCGGGGGGGCCCGGGACCCAGTACTTC.

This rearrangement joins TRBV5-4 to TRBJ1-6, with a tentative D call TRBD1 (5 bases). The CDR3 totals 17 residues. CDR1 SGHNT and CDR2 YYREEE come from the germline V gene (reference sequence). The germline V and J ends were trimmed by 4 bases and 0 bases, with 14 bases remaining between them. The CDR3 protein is CASSGRDGSSYNSPLHF. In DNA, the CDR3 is TGTGCCAGCAGCGGAAGGGACGGCAGCTCCTATAATTCACCCCTCCACTTT.

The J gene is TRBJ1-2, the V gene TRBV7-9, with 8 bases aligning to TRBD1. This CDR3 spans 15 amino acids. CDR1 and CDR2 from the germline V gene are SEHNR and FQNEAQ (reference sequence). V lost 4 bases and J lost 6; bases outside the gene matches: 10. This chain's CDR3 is CASSYGQGSSHGYTF. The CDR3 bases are TGTGCCAGCAGCTACGGACAGGGTAGTAGCCATGGCTACACCTTC.

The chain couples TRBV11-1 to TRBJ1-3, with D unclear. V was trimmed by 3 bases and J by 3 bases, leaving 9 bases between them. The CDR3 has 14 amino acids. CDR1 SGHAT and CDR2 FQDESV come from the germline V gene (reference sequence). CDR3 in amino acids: CASSFDIFGNTIYF. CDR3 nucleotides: TGTGCCAGCAGCTTCGACATTTTTGGAAACACCATATATTTT.

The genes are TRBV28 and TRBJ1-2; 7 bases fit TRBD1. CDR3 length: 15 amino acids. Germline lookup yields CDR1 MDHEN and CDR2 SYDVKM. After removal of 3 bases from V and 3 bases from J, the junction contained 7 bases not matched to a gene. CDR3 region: CASSLVGGNDYGYTF. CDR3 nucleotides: TGTGCCAGCAGTTTGGTAGGGGGCAACGACTATGGCTACACCTTC.

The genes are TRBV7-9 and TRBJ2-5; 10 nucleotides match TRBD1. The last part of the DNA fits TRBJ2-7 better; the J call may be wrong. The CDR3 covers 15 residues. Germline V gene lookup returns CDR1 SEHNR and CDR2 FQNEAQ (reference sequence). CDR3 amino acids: CASSLDRGDIYEQYF. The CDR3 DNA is TGTGCCAGCAGCCTGGACAGGGGGGATATCTACGAGCAGTACTTC.

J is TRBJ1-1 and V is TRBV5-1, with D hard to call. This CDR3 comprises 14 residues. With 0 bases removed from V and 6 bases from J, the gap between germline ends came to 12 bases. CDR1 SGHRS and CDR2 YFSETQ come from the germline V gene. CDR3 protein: CASSLERIGAEAFF. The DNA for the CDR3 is TGCGCCAGCAGCTTGGAGCGGATCGGGGCTGAAGCTTTCTTT.

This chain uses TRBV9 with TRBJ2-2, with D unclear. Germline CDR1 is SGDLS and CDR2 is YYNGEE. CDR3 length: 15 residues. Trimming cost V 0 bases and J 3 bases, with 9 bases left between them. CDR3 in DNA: TGTGCCAGCAGCGTAGGGCCAGGTCACACCGGGGAGCTGTTTTTT. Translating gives CASSVGPGHTGELFF.

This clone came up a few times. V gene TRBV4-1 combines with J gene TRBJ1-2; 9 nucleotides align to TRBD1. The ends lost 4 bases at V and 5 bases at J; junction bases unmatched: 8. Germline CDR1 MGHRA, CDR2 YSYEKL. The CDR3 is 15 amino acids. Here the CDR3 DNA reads TGCGCCAGCAGCCTGGGGACAGGGCGTCGGTATGGCTACACCTTC. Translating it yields CASSLGTGRRYGYTF.

The CDR3 coding sequence is TGTGCCAGCAGTTCATACGGCCCTGATGGCTACACCTTC. Amino acids: CASSSYGPDGYTF. This chain joins TRBV2 and TRBJ1-2, with D unclear. This CDR3 comprises 13 residues. Germline V gene data show CDR1 as SNHLY and CDR2 as FYNNEI. V was shortened by 5 bases and J by 6 bases, with 13 bases between the two germline ends. Full variable domain (rest looked up from reference TRBV2 and TRBJ1-2): EPEVTQTPSHQVTQMGQEVILRCVPISNHLYFYWYRQILGQKVEFLVSFYNNEISEKSEIFDDQFSVERPDGSNFTLKIRSTKLEDSAMYFCASSSYGPDGYTFGSGTRLTVV.

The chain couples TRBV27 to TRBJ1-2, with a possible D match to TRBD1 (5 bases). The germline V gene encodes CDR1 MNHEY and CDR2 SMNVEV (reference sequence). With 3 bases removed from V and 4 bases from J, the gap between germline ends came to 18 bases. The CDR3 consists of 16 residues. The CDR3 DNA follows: TGTGCCAGCAGTTTGGTCAGGGCAGGGCGATTCTATGGCTACACCTTC. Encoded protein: CASSLVRAGRFYGYTF.